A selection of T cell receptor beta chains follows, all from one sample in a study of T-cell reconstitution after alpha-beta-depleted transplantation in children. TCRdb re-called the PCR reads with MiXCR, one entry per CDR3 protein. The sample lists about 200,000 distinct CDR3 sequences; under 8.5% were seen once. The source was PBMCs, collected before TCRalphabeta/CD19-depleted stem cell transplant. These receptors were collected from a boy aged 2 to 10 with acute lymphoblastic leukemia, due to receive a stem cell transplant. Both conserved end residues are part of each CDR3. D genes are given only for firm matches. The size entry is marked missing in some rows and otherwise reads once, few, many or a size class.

CASSQERWAGSYEQYF TGTGCCAGCAGCCAAGAGAGGTGGGCGGGATCCTACGAGCAGTACTTC TRBJ2-7 . TRBV14 .
CSARGGGQPQHF TGCAGTGCTAGAGGGGGGGGGCAGCCCCAGCATTTT TRBJ1-5 . TRBV20-1 few
CATETGGVGTEAFF TGTGCCACAGAAACCGGGGGCGTAGGCACTGAAGCTTTCTTT TRBJ1-1 . TRBV28 .
CASSPTSVWEQYF TGTGCCAGCAGTCCTACTAGCGTCTGGGAGCAGTACTTC TRBJ2-7 TRBD2 TRBV28 many
CASSWDSGGLQPQHF TGTGCCAGCAGTTGGGACAGTGGGGGCCTTCAGCCCCAGCATTTT TRBJ1-5 TRBD1 TRBV6-5 many
CASLAGSNEQFF TGTGCCAGCCTAGCGGGAAGCAATGAGCAGTTCTTC TRBJ2-1 TRBD2 TRBV28 many
CASSSTGTSNAGELFF TGCGCCAGCAGCTCAACCGGGACTAGCAACGCCGGGGAGCTGTTTTTT TRBJ2-2 TRBD2 TRBV5-1 many
CASKRGSYNEQFF TGTGCCAGCAAGAGGGGCTCCTACAATGAGCAGTTCTTC TRBJ2-1 . TRBV6-2/TRBV6-3 many
CSASDVGRYNSPLHF TGCAGTGCTAGTGACGTGGGTCGGTATAATTCACCCCTCCACTTT TRBJ1-6 . TRBV20-1 few
CASSFGGGLNEQFF TGTGCCAGCAGCTTTGGGGGAGGGCTCAATGAGCAGTTCTTC TRBJ2-1 TRBD2 TRBV11-2 many
CASSGRGRTNTEAWF TGCGCCAGCAGCGGCAGGGGGCGGACGAACACTGAAGCTTGGTTT TRBJ1-1 TRBD1 TRBV5-1 few
CAWSVGTVLNEQFF TGTGCCTGGAGTGTAGGGACGGTTCTCAATGAGCAGTTCTTC TRBJ2-1 . TRBV30 .
CASSPGTEDYEQYF TGCGCCAGCAGCCCGGGGACCGAAGACTACGAGCAGTACTTC TRBJ2-7 . TRBV5-1 .
CASSLALSYYEQYF TGTGCCAGCAGTTTAGCACTTTCATACTACGAGCAGTACTTC TRBJ2-7 . TRBV12-3/TRBV12-4 many